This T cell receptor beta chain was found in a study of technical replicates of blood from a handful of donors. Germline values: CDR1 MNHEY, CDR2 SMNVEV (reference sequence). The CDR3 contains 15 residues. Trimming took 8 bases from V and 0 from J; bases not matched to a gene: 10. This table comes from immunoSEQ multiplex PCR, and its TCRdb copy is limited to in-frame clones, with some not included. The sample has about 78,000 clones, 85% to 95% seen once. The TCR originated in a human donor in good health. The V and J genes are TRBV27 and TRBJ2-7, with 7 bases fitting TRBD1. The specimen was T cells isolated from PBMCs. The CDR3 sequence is CASHRLQGFSYEQYF. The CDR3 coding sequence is TGTGCCAGCCACCGACTACAGGGGTTCTCCTACGAGCAGTACTTC.